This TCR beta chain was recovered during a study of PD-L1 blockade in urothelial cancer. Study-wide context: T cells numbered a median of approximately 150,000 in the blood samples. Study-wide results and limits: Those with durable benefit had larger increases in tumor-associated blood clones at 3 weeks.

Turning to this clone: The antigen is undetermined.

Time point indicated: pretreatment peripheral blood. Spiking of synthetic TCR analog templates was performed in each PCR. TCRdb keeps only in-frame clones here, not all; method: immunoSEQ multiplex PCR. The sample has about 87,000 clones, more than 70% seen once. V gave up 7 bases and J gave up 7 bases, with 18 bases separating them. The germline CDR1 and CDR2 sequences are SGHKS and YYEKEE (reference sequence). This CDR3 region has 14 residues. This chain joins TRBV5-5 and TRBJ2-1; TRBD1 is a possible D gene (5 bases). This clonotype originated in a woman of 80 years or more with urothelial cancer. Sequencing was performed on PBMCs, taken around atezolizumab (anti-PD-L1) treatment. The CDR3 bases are TGTGCCAGCTTCAGGACAACGATGGAAAATGAGCAGTTCTTC. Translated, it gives CASFRTTMENEQFF.